These T cell receptor beta chains were read from a single sample in a study of blood T cell repertoires in COVID-19. Sequencing used immunoSEQ multiplex PCR; TCRdb keeps in-frame clones, though not all of them. The table has over 150,000 clones, roughly four fifths seen once. Sequenced input: peripheral blood. The receptors come from a woman in her forties or fifties with acute or convalescent COVID-19. CDR3s include the opening cysteine and the closing phenylalanine or tryptophan. A D gene is named only where the DNA matches it firmly. Part of the rows lack a size; the others show once, few, many or a class for expanded clones.

clone size,J gene,V gene,D gene,CDR3 DNA,CDR3 protein
NA,TRBJ2-1,TRBV19,NA,TGTGCCACTGAGCCCAGCGGCCACAATGAGCAGTTCTTC,CATEPSGHNEQFF
once,TRBJ2-7,TRBV12-3/TRBV12-4,NA,TGTGCCAGCAGAGGACAGGAGGGGCAGTACTTC,CASRGQEGQYF
NA,TRBJ1-2,TRBV6-2/TRBV6-3,NA,TGTGCCAGCAGTTCCCGGGGAAATGGCTACACCTTC,CASSSRGNGYTF
NA,TRBJ1-5,TRBV24-1,NA,TGTGCCACCAGTGATTACAGGGTTAATCAGCCCCAGCATTTT,CATSDYRVNQPQHF
NA,TRBJ1-6,TRBV12-3/TRBV12-4,NA,TGTGCCAGCAGTTTAGCCAGGCCCTCACCCCTCCACTTT,CASSLARPSPLHF
NA,TRBJ2-7,TRBV11-2,NA,TGTGCCAGCAGCCATTGGGGGGTGATCTCCTACGAGCAGTACTTC,CASSHWGVISYEQYF
NA,TRBJ1-2,TRBV29-1,NA,TGCAGCGTTGAAGGCGGCTATGGCTACACCTTC,CSVEGGYGYTF
NA,TRBJ1-1,TRBV19,NA,TGTGCCAGTAGTAGGAGAGTAACTGAAGCTTTCTTT,CASSRRVTEAFF
NA,TRBJ2-1,TRBV28,NA,TGTGCCAGCAGCATGGGGGGGGCCAATGAGCAGTTCTTC,CASSMGGANEQFF
few,TRBJ2-3,TRBV5-1,NA,TGCGCCAGCAGCCCGACTACTAGCACAGATACGCAGTATTTT,CASSPTTSTDTQYF
NA,TRBJ1-1,TRBV18,NA,TGTGCCAGCTCACCTCAGGTTAACACTGAAGCTTTCTTT,CASSPQVNTEAFF
NA,TRBJ2-5,TRBV5-4,NA,TGTGCCAGCAGCCCCGGAGTGACAGCTTACCAAGAGACCCAGTACTTC,CASSPGVTAYQETQYF
NA,TRBJ1-5,TRBV28,TRBD1,TGTGCCAGCAGTTCCGGACAGGGATTACAGCCCCAGCATTTT,CASSSGQGLQPQHF
NA,TRBJ2-2,TRBV10-3,NA,TGTGCCATCAGTGAATCGACAGTCCCCGGGGAGCTGTTTTTT,CAISESTVPGELFF
NA,TRBJ2-1,TRBV6-1,TRBD1,TGTGCCAGCAGTGAATCCGGGACAGGGGGATACAATGAGCAGTTCTTC,CASSESGTGGYNEQFF
NA,TRBJ1-2,TRBV9,TRBD1,TGTGCCAGCAGCCGGGACAGGGCGGGCTACACCTTC,CASSRDRAGYTF
NA,TRBJ1-4,TRBV7-2,TRBD1,TGTGCCAGCAGCTCAGAGGGACAGGGGGCGACGACTAATGAAAAACTGTTTTTT,CASSSEGQGATTNEKLFF
once,TRBJ1-5,TRBV6-5,TRBD1,TGTGCCAGCAGGGCTGACAGGGCGAACAATCAGCCCCAGCATTTT,CASRADRANNQPQHF